This TCR beta chain emerged from a study of cytomegalovirus exposure and HLA in healthy donors. Study summary: It was reported in a later analysis that the same platform had been used for the 120 validation repertoires as for the 550 to 700 first-cohort repertoires.

Overall study findings and caveats: The study flagged some 180 TCR beta chains as cytomegalovirus-associated. Generally TCR sequences proved uncommon, though certain public TCRs appeared in numerous donors.

In the case of this clone: Its antigen is unidentified.

Data came from immunoSEQ multiplex PCR; TCRdb stores just in-frame clones and leaves some out. The sample has some 260,000 clones, about 90% seen once. Trimming left V 0 bases short and J 5 bases short, with 8 bases between. The length of the CDR3 is 13 residues. CDR1 and CDR2 from the germline V gene are SGHNT and YYREEE (reference sequence). The sequencing sample was made of PBMCs. This clonotype was obtained from a man younger than 35 in good health and CMV-seropositive. The chain links TRBV5-4 to TRBJ1-1, with no clear D. This chain's CDR3 is CASSLVGVTEAFF. The CDR3, as DNA: TGTGCCAGCAGCTTGGTCGGGGTTACTGAAGCTTTCTTT.